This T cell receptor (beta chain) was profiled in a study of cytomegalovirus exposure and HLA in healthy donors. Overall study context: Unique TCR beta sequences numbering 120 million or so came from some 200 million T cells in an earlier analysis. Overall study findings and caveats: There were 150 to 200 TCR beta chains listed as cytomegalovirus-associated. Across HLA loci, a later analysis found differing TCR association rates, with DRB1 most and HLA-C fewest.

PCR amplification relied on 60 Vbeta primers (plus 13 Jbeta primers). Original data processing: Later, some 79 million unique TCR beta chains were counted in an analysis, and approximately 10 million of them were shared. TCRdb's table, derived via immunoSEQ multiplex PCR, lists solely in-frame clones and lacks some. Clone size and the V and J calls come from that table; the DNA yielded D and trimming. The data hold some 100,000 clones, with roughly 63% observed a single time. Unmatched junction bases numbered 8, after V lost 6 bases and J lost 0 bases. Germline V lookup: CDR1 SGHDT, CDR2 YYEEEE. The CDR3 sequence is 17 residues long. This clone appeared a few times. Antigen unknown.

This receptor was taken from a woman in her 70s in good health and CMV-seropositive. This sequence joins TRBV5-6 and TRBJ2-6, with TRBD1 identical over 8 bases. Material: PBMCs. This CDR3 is CASMGAGGLSGANVLTF. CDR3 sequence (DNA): TGTGCCAGCATGGGGGCAGGGGGCCTCTCTGGGGCCAACGTCCTGACTTTC.